This record concerns one T cell receptor (beta chain) sequence. The same CDR3 is also encoded by other DNA sequences in this sample. The data derive from a study of shared clonotypes between healthy human individuals. Germline V gene lookup returns CDR1 SEHNR and CDR2 FQNEAQ (reference sequence). There are 13 residues in the CDR3. V lost 0 bases to trimming and J lost 2 bases, with 5 bases between them. Genomic DNA from each subset was divided evenly over several immunoSEQ plates. Assay used: immunoSEQ multiplex PCR; TCRdb lists only in-frame clones, some missing. The sample includes some 2.1 million clones, 85% to 95% of them seen just once. Naive-designated CD8 cells lacked CD45RO, were positively enriched for CCR7, and omitted terminally differentiated effector memory CD45RA+ cells.

Sequenced material: naive CD8+ T cells sorted from blood. This chain joins TRBV7-9 and TRBJ2-7; no definite D call. The sequence was collected from a man younger than 30 in good health. The CDR3 region is CASSLAGTYEQYF. CDR3 in DNA: TGTGCCAGCAGCTTAGCTGGGACCTACGAGCAGTACTTC.